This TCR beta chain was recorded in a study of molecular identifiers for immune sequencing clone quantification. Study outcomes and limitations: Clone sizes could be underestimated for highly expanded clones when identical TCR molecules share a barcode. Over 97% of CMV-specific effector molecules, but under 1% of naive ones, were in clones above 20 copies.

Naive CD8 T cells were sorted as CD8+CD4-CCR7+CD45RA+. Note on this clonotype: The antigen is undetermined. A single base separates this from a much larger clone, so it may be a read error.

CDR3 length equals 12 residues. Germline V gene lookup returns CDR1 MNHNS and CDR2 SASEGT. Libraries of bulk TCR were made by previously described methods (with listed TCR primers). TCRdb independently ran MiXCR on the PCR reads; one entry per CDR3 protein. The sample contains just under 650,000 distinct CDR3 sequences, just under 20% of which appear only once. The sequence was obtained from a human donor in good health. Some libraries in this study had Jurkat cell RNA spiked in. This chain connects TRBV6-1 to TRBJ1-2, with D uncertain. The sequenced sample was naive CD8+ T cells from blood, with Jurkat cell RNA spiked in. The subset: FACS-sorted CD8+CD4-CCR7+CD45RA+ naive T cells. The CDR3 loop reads CASEEENYGFTF. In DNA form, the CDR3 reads TGTGCCAGCGAGGAGGAGAACTATGGCTTCACCTTC.